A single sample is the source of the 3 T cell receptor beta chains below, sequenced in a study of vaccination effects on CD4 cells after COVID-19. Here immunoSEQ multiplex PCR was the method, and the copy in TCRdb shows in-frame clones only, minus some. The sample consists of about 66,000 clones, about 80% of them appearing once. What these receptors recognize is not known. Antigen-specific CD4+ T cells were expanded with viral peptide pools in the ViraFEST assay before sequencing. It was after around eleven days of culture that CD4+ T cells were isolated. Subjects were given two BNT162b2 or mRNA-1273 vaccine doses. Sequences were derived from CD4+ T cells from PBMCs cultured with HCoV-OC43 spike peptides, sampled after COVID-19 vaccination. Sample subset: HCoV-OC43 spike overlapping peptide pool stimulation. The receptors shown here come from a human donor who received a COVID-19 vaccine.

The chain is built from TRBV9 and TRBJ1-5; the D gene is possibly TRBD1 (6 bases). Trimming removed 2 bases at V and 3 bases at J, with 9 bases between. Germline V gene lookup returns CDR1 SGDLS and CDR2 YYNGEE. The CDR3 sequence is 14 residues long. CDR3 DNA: TGTGCCAGCAGCGTTACAGGGATCAATCAGCCCCAGCATTTT. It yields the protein CASSVTGINQPQHF. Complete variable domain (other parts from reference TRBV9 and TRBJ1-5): DSGVTQTPKHLITATGQRVTLRCSPRSGDLSVYWYQQSLDQGLQFLIQYYNGEERAKGNILERFSAQQFPDLHSELNLSSLELGDSALYFCASSVTGINQPQHFGDGTRLSIL.

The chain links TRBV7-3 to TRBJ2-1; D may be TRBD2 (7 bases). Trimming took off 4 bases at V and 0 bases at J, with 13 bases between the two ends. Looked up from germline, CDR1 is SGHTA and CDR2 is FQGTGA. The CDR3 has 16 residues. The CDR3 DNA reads TGTGCCAGCAGCTCTAGGGGGGGTTTCTCCTACAATGAGCAGTTCTTC. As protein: CASSSRGGFSYNEQFF.

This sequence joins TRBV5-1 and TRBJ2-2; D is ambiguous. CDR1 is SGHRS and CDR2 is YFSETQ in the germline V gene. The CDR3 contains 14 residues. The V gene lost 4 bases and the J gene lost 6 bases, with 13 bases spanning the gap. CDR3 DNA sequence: TGCGCCAGCAGCGAAGGCAGGTGGGCCGGGGAGCTGTTTTTT. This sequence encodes CASSEGRWAGELFF.